This T cell receptor (beta chain) appears in the sequencing data of a study of immune heterogeneity within non-small cell lung tumors. Study information: There were several squamous cell carcinomas, roughly 10 non-squamous carcinomas and 1 tumor not otherwise specified.

TCR beta CDR3 amplification used multiplex PCR with 32 V and 13 J primers. TCRdb re-derived calls from the multiplex PCR reads in MiXCR, one entry per CDR3 protein. The sample lists some 21,000 distinct CDR3 sequences; 25% to 30% were seen once. Study-wide findings and caveats: Local tumor mutational burden showed a correlation with local T-cell clonality that was moderate but significant (R about 0.35).

This clonotype was observed a handful of times. The antigen is unknown. Trimming took 5 bases from V and 1 from J; bases not matched to a gene: 2. The V gene's germline CDR1 is LNHDA and CDR2 SQIVND (reference sequence). The CDR3 is made up of 14 amino acids. Template was bulk tumor genomic DNA, 450 to 750 ng per sample. In surgery, several biopsies were collected from each primary tumor at widely spaced sites. Enrolled individuals presented with untreated, newly diagnosed non-small cell lung cancer and received curative surgery. What was sequenced was lung tumor tissue. This clonotype was sampled from a middle-aged man with non-small cell lung cancer. The gene calls are TRBV19 and TRBJ1-2, with 9 bases aligning to TRBD1. CDR3 in amino acids: CASSGGQGNYGYTF. CDR3 bases: TGTGCCAGTAGTGGGGGACAGGGTAACTATGGCTACACCTTC.